These T cell receptor beta chains were read from a single sample in a study of T cells after somatic rescue of genetic block. Repertoires were generated with immunoSEQ multiplex PCR, while TCRdb's copy carries only in-frame clones and drops some. The table shows about 52,000 clones, with about 96% occurring only once. Input material: peripheral blood mononuclear cells (PBMCs). The source is a child younger than two. The CDR3 runs from the conserved cysteine through the conserved F or W. D genes are given only for firm matches. Clone size is given for some rows only: seen once, a few or many times, or a class if the clone is expanded.

j_call v_call clone_size d_call cdr3_aa cdr3_nt
TRBJ2-3 TRBV4-3 . TRBD2 CASSQEASGIDTQYF TGCGCCAGCAGCCAAGAGGCTAGCGGGATTGATACGCAGTATTTT
TRBJ1-1 TRBV4-3 . . CASSQDRALIGEAFF TGCGCCAGCAGCCAAGATAGGGCACTAATAGGTGAAGCTTTCTTT
TRBJ2-3 TRBV21-1 . . CASSKVAGPDTQYF TGTGCCAGCAGCAAAGTGGCAGGGCCAGATACGCAGTATTTT
TRBJ2-1 TRBV19 . . CASSILPGLINEQFF TGTGCCAGTAGTATCCTTCCCGGACTGATTAATGAGCAGTTCTTC
TRBJ2-1 TRBV19 . . CASSIFLGGNYNEQFF TGTGCCAGTAGTATATTCCTTGGGGGCAACTACAATGAGCAGTTCTTC
TRBJ2-7 TRBV23-1 . . CASSLVYEQYF TGCGCCAGCAGTCTGGTCTACGAGCAGTACTTC
TRBJ2-3 TRBV4-3 . . CASSQDLPDTQYF TGCGCCAGCAGCCAAGATCTTCCGGATACGCAGTATTTT
TRBJ1-5 TRBV5-5 . TRBD1 CASSLYRGNQPQHF TGTGCCAGCAGCTTGTACAGGGGGAATCAGCCCCAGCATTTT
TRBJ1-1 TRBV10-3 . . CATIRNTEAFF TGTGCCACCATCAGGAACACTGAAGCTTTCTTT
TRBJ1-2 TRBV20-1 . . CSARDRGGYTF TGCAGTGCTAGAGATCGGGGTGGCTACACCTTC
TRBJ2-7 TRBV16 . . CASSFLLGRSYEQYF TGTGCCAGCAGCTTTCTCCTGGGACGCTCCTACGAGCAGTACTTC
TRBJ1-2 TRBV5-1 . . CASSFSGGGYTF TGCGCCAGCAGCTTCTCAGGAGGAGGCTACACCTTC
TRBJ2-2 TRBV6-6 . TRBD1 CASSLQGIGELFF TGTGCCAGCAGTTTACAGGGGATCGGGGAGCTGTTTTTT
TRBJ2-7 TRBV25-1 . . CASSAPGGIIHEQYF TGTGCCAGCAGTGCCCCCGGGGGTATCATCCACGAGCAGTACTTC
TRBJ2-3 TRBV6-6 . . CASSYGFLSTDTQYF TGTGCCAGCAGTTACGGGTTCCTGAGCACAGATACGCAGTATTTT
TRBJ1-3 TRBV5-1 . . CASSLEIRPGNTIYF TGCGCCAGCAGCTTGGAGATTCGTCCTGGAAACACCATATATTTT
TRBJ2-1 TRBV5-4 . . CASRPGQTYNEQFF TGTGCCAGCAGACCTGGACAAACCTACAATGAGCAGTTCTTC
TRBJ1-1 TRBV19 . . CASSIRGGTEAFF TGTGCCAGTAGTATAAGAGGGGGCACTGAAGCTTTCTTT
TRBJ2-7 TRBV4-1 . . CASSQDSSYEQYF TGCGCCAGCAGCCAAGACAGCTCCTACGAGCAGTACTTC
TRBJ2-2 TRBV15 . . CATSRVRGGWGTGELFF TGTGCCACCAGCAGAGTCCGAGGCGGCTGGGGGACCGGGGAGCTGTTTTTT
TRBJ2-7 TRBV5-3 . . CARSWPGQPELSYEQYF TGTGCCAGAAGCTGGCCCGGACAGCCCGAGCTATCCTACGAGCAGTACTTC
TRBJ2-1 TRBV5-1 . . CASSLLWGTLNNNEQFF TGCGCCAGCAGCCTGTTGTGGGGGACCCTTAATAACAATGAGCAGTTCTTC
TRBJ2-5 TRBV20-1 once . CSARETQYF TGCAGTGCTAGAGAGACCCAGTACTTC
TRBJ2-2 TRBV7-9 once . CAAQRDRNTGELFF TGTGCCGCCCAGCGGGACAGGAACACCGGGGAGCTGTTTTTT
TRBJ2-3 TRBV14 . TRBD2 CASSQAGGRTDTQYF TGTGCCAGCAGCCAAGCGGGAGGACGCACAGATACGCAGTATTTT
TRBJ2-5 TRBV7-2 . . CASSLDQETQYF TGTGCCAGCAGCTTAGACCAAGAGACCCAGTACTTC